The clone carrying this TCR beta chain was found many times. TCRdb reprocessed the 5' RACE reads via MiXCR and lists one record per CDR3 protein. The table includes 400,000 to 500,000 distinct CDR3 sequences, 14% detected once. This entry comes from a study of identical twins. Everyone who donated was a healthy Caucasian. V was clipped by 1 base and J by 0 bases, with 10 bases between them. Germline CDR1 reads SGHRS; CDR2 reads YFSETQ. The CDR3 runs to 15 residues. Another study also made use of these data, one on yellow fever vaccine responses in identical twins.

Material: CD4+ T cells sorted from blood. This chain uses TRBV5-1 with TRBJ2-5; D is uncertain. The TCR comes from a woman aged 18-30 years in good health. The CDR3, as DNA: TGCGCCAGCAGCTTGCAATCTACCCACCAAGAGACCCAGTACTTC. Residues: CASSLQSTHQETQYF. The full variable domain, rest sourced from reference TRBV5-1 and TRBJ2-5, is KAGVTQTPRYLIKTRGQQVTLSCSPISGHRSVSWYQQTPGQGLQFLFEYFSETQRNKGNFPGRFSGRQFSNSRSEMNVSTLELGDSALYLCASSLQSTHQETQYFGPGTRLLVL.